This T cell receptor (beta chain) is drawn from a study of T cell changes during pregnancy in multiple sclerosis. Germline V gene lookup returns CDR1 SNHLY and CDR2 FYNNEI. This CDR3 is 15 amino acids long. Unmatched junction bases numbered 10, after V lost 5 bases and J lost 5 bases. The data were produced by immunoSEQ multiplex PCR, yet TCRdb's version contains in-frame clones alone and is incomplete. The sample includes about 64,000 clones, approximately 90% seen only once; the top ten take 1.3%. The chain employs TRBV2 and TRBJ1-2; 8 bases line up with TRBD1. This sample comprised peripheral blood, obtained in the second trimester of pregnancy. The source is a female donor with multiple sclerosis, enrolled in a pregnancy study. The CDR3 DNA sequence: TGTGCCAGCAGTATGACAGGGGCGGCCCAATATGGCTACACCTTC. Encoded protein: CASSMTGAAQYGYTF. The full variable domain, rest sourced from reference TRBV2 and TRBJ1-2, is EPEVTQTPSHQVTQMGQEVILRCVPISNHLYFYWYRQILGQKVEFLVSFYNNEISEKSEIFDDQFSVERPDGSNFTLKIRSTKLEDSAMYFCASSMTGAAQYGYTFGSGTRLTVV.